The 26 T cell receptor beta chains below all came from one sample that was sequenced in a study of T cells in Graves' hyperthyroidism and ophthalmopathy. TCR beta CDR3 regions were amplified from RNA transcripts. The HTBI primer set was used in a first-round RT-PCR of the TCR CDR3. TCRdb reprocessed the multiplex PCR reads via MiXCR and lists one record per CDR3 protein. The sample lists approximately 400,000 distinct CDR3 sequences, about 15% occurring once. Sequencing used blood. All receptors derive from a woman aged 18 to 35 with Graves' hyperthyroidism.

There are many counts of this clonotype. The J gene is TRBJ2-2, the V gene TRBV20-1, with 7 bases lining up with TRBD2. Germline-derived CDR1 and CDR2 are DFQATT and SNEGSKA (reference sequence). This CDR3 is 14 amino acids long. The ends lost 4 bases at V and 5 bases at J; junction bases unmatched: 7. The CDR3 sequence is CSAIPGTTTGELFF. The CDR3 nucleotides are TGCAGTGCTATTCCCGGGACTACAACCGGGGAGCTGTTTTTT.

V usage is TRBV3-1 and J usage is TRBJ1-4, with a tentative D call TRBD1 (5 bases). The CDR3 extends over 15 amino acids. Trimming left V 6 bases short and J 3 bases short, with 14 bases between. The germline gives CDR1 LGHDT, CDR2 YNNKEL (reference sequence). The CDR3: CASSFRGAPNEKLFF. The CDR3 DNA sequence: TGTGCCAGCAGTTTTAGAGGGGCTCCTAATGAAAAACTGTTTTTT.

This clonotype was seen a handful of times. This chain uses TRBV6-1 with TRBJ1-5; no clear D gene. This CDR3 is built from 13 residues. Germline assignment: CDR1 MNHNS and CDR2 SASEGT. V lost 5 bases to trimming and J lost 7 bases, with 12 bases between them. CDR3 bases: TGTGCCAGCAGTAAGGGATTCCGGCAGCCCCAGCATTTT. Protein: CASSKGFRQPQHF.

This clonotype has only a few counts. CDR3 nucleotide sequence: TGTGCCATACGACAGGGACGAGGAAACACCATATATTTT. It specifies CAIRQGRGNTIYF. The chain uses TRBV10-3 and TRBJ1-3, with 7 positions matching TRBD1. The junction had 6 bases not matched to a gene; V was cut back by 9 bases and J by 4 bases. The CDR3 is 13 amino acids. The germline gives CDR1 ENHRY, CDR2 SYGVKD.

This clonotype was found many times. This chain connects TRBV6-2 or TRBV6-3 to TRBJ1-5, with TRBD1 identical over 11 bases. CDR3 length: 13 residues. Germline values: CDR1 MNHEY, CDR2 SVGEGT. V was pared by 11 bases and J by 7 bases, with 7 bases of the junction left unmatched. The CDR3 DNA sequence: TGTGCCCCGCCCGGGACAGGGGGACAGCCCCAGCATTTT. It encodes CAPPGTGGQPQHF.

The sample holds many counts of this clonotype. This sequence joins TRBV30 and TRBJ2-7, with D possibly being TRBD1 (6 bases). The CDR3 runs 12 residues. Trimming stripped 0 bases from V and 7 bases from J, with 10 bases between. CDR1 is GTSNPN and CDR2 is SVGIG in the germline V gene (reference sequence). CDR3 residues: CAWSVADREQYF. The CDR3 DNA sequence: TGTGCCTGGAGTGTAGCCGACAGGGAGCAGTACTTC.

This clonotype appeared many times. The chain combines TRBV11-2 with TRBJ2-7; the D gene is possibly TRBD1 (6 bases). The V gene lost 0 bases and the J gene lost 5 bases, with 11 bases spanning the gap. In germline, CDR1 is SGHAT, CDR2 FQNNGV. CDR3 size: 14 residues. The CDR3 nucleotides read TGTGCCAGCAGCTTAGAGAGGGGGACCGACGAGCAGTACTTC. Translated, it gives CASSLERGTDEQYF.

The CDR3 protein is CASSVQGAVGRGYGNQPQHF. In nucleotides, the CDR3 is TGTGCCAGCAGTGTACAGGGGGCCGTTGGCAGGGGATACGGCAATCAGCCCCAGCATTTT. The chain employs TRBV12-3 or TRBV12-4 and TRBJ1-5, with TRBD1 matching 9 bases. The CDR3 length is 20 residues. The J segment lost 2 bases and the V segment lost 5 bases, leaving 19 bases of the junction unmatched.

The V call is TRBV3-1, the J call TRBJ2-5, with D possibly being TRBD2 (6 bases). Per germline, CDR1 LGHDT and CDR2 YNNKEL (reference sequence). V lost 4 bases and J lost 5, with 14 bases in between. The CDR3 contains 14 residues. The CDR3 here is CASSLTVRGETQYF. CDR3 sequence (DNA): TGTGCCAGCAGCCTGACAGTCCGGGGGGAGACCCAGTACTTC.

This clonotype was seen repeatedly, ten times or more. The CDR3 protein is CASAGTGTYNEQFF. CDR3 bases: TGTGCCAGCGCCGGGACAGGGACCTACAATGAGCAGTTCTTC. The chain recombines TRBV18 with TRBJ2-1, with TRBD1 matching 9 bases. The CDR3 is 14 amino acids. The germline gives CDR1 KGHSH, CDR2 LQKENI. V dropped 8 bases and J dropped 2; count of bases not matched to a gene: 4.

Ten or more counts support this clonotype. The CDR3 DNA reads as TGTGCCAGCTCACCACCTAACAGCTATGGCTACACCTTC. It encodes CASSPPNSYGYTF. V is TRBV18 and J is TRBJ1-2; the D is unclear. The germline V gene has CDR1 KGHSH and CDR2 LQKENI. The CDR3 length is 13 residues. V was cut by 0 bases and J by 4 bases, with 6 bases left in between.

V usage is TRBV6-4 and J usage is TRBJ2-3; D unresolved. V was pared by 5 bases and J by 5 bases, with 11 bases between. Germline loops: CDR1 MRHNA, CDR2 SNTAGT. The CDR3 extends over 13 amino acids. CDR3 sequence: CASSRSYKDTQYF. The CDR3 DNA sequence: TGTGCCAGCAGTAGAAGTTATAAAGATACGCAGTATTTT.

This clonotype was seen many times. The rearrangement joins TRBV18 to TRBJ2-7; the D call may be TRBD1 or TRBD2 (6 bases each). The CDR3 runs to 15 residues. V was trimmed by 5 bases and J by 5 bases, leaving 19 bases between them. CDR1 and CDR2 (germline): KGHSH, LQKENI. As DNA, the CDR3 is TGTGCCAGCTCAGACAGGAGGGACCAGGGGCACGAGCAGTACTTC. Protein product: CASSDRRDQGHEQYF.

V usage is TRBV18 and J usage is TRBJ1-4; TRBD1 is a possible D gene (6 bases). The CDR3 has 16 amino acids. Trimming left V 4 bases short and J 5 bases short, with 17 bases between. Per germline, CDR1 KGHSH and CDR2 LQKENI. CDR3 nucleotide sequence: TGTGCCAGCTCACTTTCGGACAGCCTAGGGAATGAAAAACTGTTTTTT. It codes for CASSLSDSLGNEKLFF.

This clonotype was picked up many times. The V and J genes are TRBV20-1 and TRBJ2-1; 8 nucleotides match TRBD2. V gave up 0 bases and J gave up 2 bases; unmatched junction bases: 6. Germline CDR1 and CDR2: DFQATT and SNEGSKA (reference sequence). The CDR3 sequence is 16 residues long. The CDR3 loop is CSARDPLAGTYNEQFF. In nucleotides, the CDR3 is TGCAGTGCTAGAGATCCCCTAGCGGGTACCTACAATGAGCAGTTCTTC.

This clonotype showed up many times. This rearrangement joins TRBV7-9 to TRBJ1-4, with D tentatively TRBD1 (5 bases). The germline V gene has CDR1 SEHNR and CDR2 FQNEAQ (reference sequence). V was pared by 8 bases and J by 5 bases, with 18 bases between. This CDR3 spans 15 amino acids. This chain's CDR3 is CASGIGTTLNEKLFF. The CDR3 nucleotides read TGTGCCAGCGGTATTGGGACGACCCTCAATGAAAAACTGTTTTTT.

This clonotype was found a few times. The chain combines TRBV6-1 with TRBJ1-5; D gene ambiguous. The CDR3 is 14 amino acids. V was shortened by 3 bases and J by 3 bases, with 9 bases between the two germline ends. Germline loops: CDR1 MNHNS, CDR2 SASEGT. CDR3 sequence: CASSEGNLNQPQHF. CDR3 DNA: TGTGCCAGCAGTGAGGGGAATCTCAATCAGCCCCAGCATTTT.

The table lists this clonotype with a few counts. The chain is built from TRBV7-9 and TRBJ1-2; D call uncertain. Germline V gene lookup returns CDR1 SEHNR and CDR2 FQNEAQ (reference sequence). CDR3 length: 12 residues. Trimming removed 7 bases at V and 8 bases at J, with 14 bases between. Here the CDR3 reads CASTQTSAGYTF. DNA for the CDR3: TGTGCCAGCACCCAGACGTCTGCGGGCTACACCTTC.

This clonotype was seen repeatedly, ten times or more. The chain couples TRBV7-2 to TRBJ2-3, with D perhaps matching TRBD2 (5 bases). Germline V lookup: CDR1 SGHTA, CDR2 FQGNSA. The germline V and J ends were trimmed by 5 bases and 0 bases, with 18 bases remaining between them. The CDR3 is 17 residues long. Here the CDR3 DNA reads TGTGCCAGCAGCCAGCCCCTTTCCGGGATTAGCACAGATACGCAGTATTTT. Protein: CASSQPLSGISTDTQYF.

The chain carries TRBV6-1 and TRBJ2-1; weak D call: TRBD1 (5 bases). The CDR3 totals 14 residues. The V end was cut by 6 bases, the J end by 5 bases, with 14 bases between. The germline gives CDR1 MNHNS, CDR2 SASEGT. The CDR3 region has the DNA TGTGCCAGCAGCCGAGGCGTAGGGGACAATGAGCAGTTCTTC. Its translation is CASSRGVGDNEQFF.

This chain links TRBV28 with TRBJ2-1; TRBD2 matches at 10 bases. J lost 6 bases, V lost 9 bases, and 14 bases had no gene match. The CDR3 loop spans 16 amino acids. CDR1 and CDR2 (germline): MDHEN, SYDVKM. CDR3 DNA: TGTGCCAGTGGGGGGCTAGCGGGGGCCCCTCGCAATGAGCAGTTCTTC. As protein: CASGGLAGAPRNEQFF.

There are a few counts of this clonotype. This chain connects TRBV12-3 or TRBV12-4 to TRBJ2-7; 7 nucleotides line up with TRBD2. Trimming removed 3 bases from V and 0 bases from J; junction bases left unmatched: 5. CDR3 size: 15 residues. As DNA, the CDR3 is TGTGCCAGCAGTTTGCGGCGGGGGAGCTCCTACGAGCAGTACTTC. It codes for CASSLRRGSSYEQYF.

CDR3 DNA sequence: TGCGCCAGCAGCTTGGTACTAGCGGGGAACAATGAGCAGTTCTTC. It specifies CASSLVLAGNNEQFF. The rearrangement links TRBV5-1 to TRBJ2-1, with 10 bases identical to TRBD2. J gave up 5 bases and V 0 bases, and 2 bases lay outside the gene matches. The CDR3 has 15 amino acids. Germline CDR1 is SGHRS and CDR2 is YFSETQ. Drawing the rest from reference TRBV5-1 and TRBJ2-1, the complete variable domain is KAGVTQTPRYLIKTRGQQVTLSCSPISGHRSVSWYQQTPGQGLQFLFEYFSETQRNKGNFPGRFSGRQFSNSRSEMNVSTLELGDSALYLCASSLVLAGNNEQFFGPGTRLTVL.

The chain joins TRBV19 to TRBJ1-5; D possibly corresponds to TRBD1 (5 bases). This CDR3 has 12 amino acids. Trimming cost V 11 bases and J 2 bases, with 10 bases left between them. CDR1 and CDR2 from the germline V gene are LNHDA and SQIVND (reference sequence). CDR3 residues: CAPVRGNQPQHF. Written as DNA, the CDR3 is TGTGCCCCAGTCAGGGGCAATCAGCCCCAGCATTTT.

The rearrangement joins TRBV6-1 to TRBJ2-7, with 9 bases identical to TRBD1. Germline V gene lookup returns CDR1 MNHNS and CDR2 SASEGT. Trimming cost V 10 bases and J 4 bases; bases outside gene matches: 14. The CDR3 has 15 residues. The CDR3 region is CATHSPDRGGYEQYF. As DNA, the CDR3 is TGTGCCACCCATTCTCCGGACAGGGGTGGGTACGAGCAGTACTTC.

This clonotype was recorded many times. The rearrangement joins TRBV6-5 to TRBJ2-7, with 9 bases identical to TRBD1. This CDR3 region has 16 residues. Germline V gene data show CDR1 as MNHEY and CDR2 as SVGAGI. After removal of 0 bases from V and 0 bases from J, the junction contained 3 bases not matched to a gene. CDR3 nucleotides: TGTGCCAGCAGTTACTCCGCGGACAGGGGCTCCTACGAGCAGTACTTC. Translation: CASSYSADRGSYEQYF.